This TCR beta chain emerged from a study of blood T cell repertoires in COVID-19 (TCRdb year 2020). About the investigation overall: Samples from collaborators originated in the United States, Italy and Spain and spanned both the acute and convalescent phases of COVID-19. The material from the prospective study consisted of cDNA or gDNA derived from T cells, B-cell-depleted T cells, or PBMCs. Subjects who had been exposed to COVID-19, were actively infected with it, or had recovered from it provided the deeply sampled blood TCRbeta repertoires that made up the dataset. The repertoires were released in a freely available public database meant as a resource for research on the immune response to SARS-CoV-2. The samples were drawn from the first 160 participants of the ongoing ImmuneRACE study and from some 1,300 subjects provided by 6 global collaborators. A de-identified subject ID, COVID-19 status, age in years and sex were almost always included in the sample metadata. HLA class I and class II types, where available, came from metadata supplied by the sample provider rather than from assay-based typing.

Worth noting for this clone: The specificity of this receptor is unknown. Base qualities were left out, and no much larger clone turns up one base away.

There are 11 amino acids in the CDR3, from cysteine to phenylalanine inclusive. The read is trimmed to its CDR3 DNA, 33 bases read in frame from base 1. Taken from the germline V gene (reference sequence), the CDR1 and CDR2 loops are DFQATT and SNEGSKA. V is pared back by 8 bases and J by 6 bases, with 13 bases lying between the germline termini. Broader findings and caveats from the paper: The quantity of clinical and demographic metadata differed by source and by participant and was supplied without curation.

Collaborating institutions collected whole blood in K2EDTA tubes following their own protocols. For TCRbeta analysis, collaborators shipped samples as frozen whole blood, isolated PBMCs, or DNA extracted from either of those sample types. TCRbeta CDR3 regions were amplified from genomic DNA by means of the immunoSEQ Assay, a bias-controlled multiplex PCR. For the original study's pipeline: Within the assay, amplification of reference gene primers was used to estimate how many nucleated cells each sample contained. To quantify the absolute abundance of each unique TCRbeta CDR3 rearrangement, sequence reads were collapsed and filtered. Productive Simpson clonality was computed per sample as the square root of Simpson's diversity index over productive rearrangements. The immuneACCESS repertoire file appears here via TCRdb, limited to in-frame rearrangements. These files lack a portion of the clones; in checked studies, under half of the deficit traces to unresolved V genes, and the cause of the others is not known. The V and J calls and the clone size are those of that table, but D and trimming were determined from the DNA. The sample table holds some 670,000 clones, of which around 90% were seen once. About 0.24% of the sample rests with the top ten.

The sequenced sample was peripheral blood. The source is a woman between 18 and 29 years old with acute or convalescent COVID-19. The rearrangement combines TRBV20-1 with TRBJ1-1; a tentative D match to TRBD1 spans 6 bases. The CDR3 region has the sequence CSTRGFAEAFF. The DNA sequence is as follows: TGCAGTACGAGGGGGTTCGCTGAAGCTTTCTTT.